The entry below gives a single TCR beta chain sequence along with its context. It lacks a known antigen. The sample holds no much larger clone one base away, and base qualities are not on file. The record originates from a study of T cells in localized non-small cell lung cancer (TCRdb year 2020). Some background on the complete study: The study analyzed T cell repertoires of 200 to 300 early-stage NSCLC patients, comparing tumors and uninvolved tumor-adjacent lungs. The cohort consisted of roughly 240 treatment-naive NSCLC patients whose localized lung tumors had been resected. Of the NSCLC patients, 129 were male and approximately 110 were female, and the mean age was around 70 years.

The research as a whole found: The highest T cell clonality was observed in uninvolved tumor-adjacent lung, where clonality exceeded that of tumor, suggesting that antigenic responses were more focused in uninvolved tumor-adjacent lung. Multi-region tumor sequencing was not performed, so intratumor heterogeneity could not be excluded. Because of the exploratory design, TCR variables were selected using unadjusted p-values without false-discovery rate correction. Higher blood T cell density associated with longer overall survival, while higher adjacent-lung clonality associated with shorter survival. A median of approximately 53 of the top 100 tumor clones turned up in the paired uninvolved adjacent lung, and around 27 of those clones also ranked among the top 100 of that same adjacent lung.

At diagnosis, tumor, uninvolved tumor-adjacent lung and peripheral blood were collected and then preserved as a mix of FFPE and fresh-frozen material. For TCR repertoire profiling, the blood samples were analyzed as peripheral blood mononuclear cells. The immunoSEQ Assay was used to sequence TCR beta CDR3 regions from DNA. As for how the authors treated the data: To compute T cell density, TCR beta template counts were normalized to usable DNA, which was estimated by amplifying housekeeping genes. The preseqR package was used to estimate richness by extrapolating to 400,000 templates for PBMC samples and to 120,000 templates for tissue samples. Clonality was defined as one minus Pielou's evenness. Differential abundance testing on productive amino-acid clonotypes, with a minimum total count of 5 and an alpha of 0.1, was used to identify tissue-enriched TCRs. Repertoire overlap between compartments was quantified with the Jaccard Index and Morisita Overlap Index. GLIPH clustered TCR beta CDR3s with public tetramer-defined viral CDR3s; viral motifs required at least three viral sequences plus V-gene enrichment. Held by TCRdb, this immuneACCESS table contains in-frame sequences only and omits some clones. Under half of the omission traces to an unresolved V gene where checked; the cause of the rest is unknown. From that table come the V and J calls and clone size; the DNA was used to work out D and trimming. Counted in this sample were approximately 89,000 clones; roughly 75% of them appeared once. 15% to 20% of the sample is in the top ten clones.

The CDR3 spans 14 residues, from the cysteine through the phenylalanine. Here the CDR3 DNA is all that survives: 42 bases in frame from base 1. For CDR1 and CDR2, the germline V gene lists SGHTA and FQGNSA. V lost 2 bases and J lost 1 base; the stretch between them is 8 bases long. This chain is built from TRBV7-2 and TRBJ1-1; no D gene call is confident. The sequenced sample was PBMCs, obtained before any cancer treatment. The clonotype was recovered from a man aged 35 to 70 with stage II squamous cell lung carcinoma. In nucleotides, the sequence is TGTGCCAGCAGCTTACGGGGAACGAACACTGAAGCTTTCTTT. Its product reads: CASSLRGTNTEAFF.